The 15 T cell receptor beta chains below were found in one sample sequenced in a study of T cells in Graves' hyperthyroidism and ophthalmopathy. The source material, RNA transcripts, was used to amplify TCR beta CDR3 regions. The HTBI primer set drove a first-round RT-PCR of the TCR CDR3. TCRdb used MiXCR to reprocess the multiplex PCR reads, holding one entry per CDR3 protein. The top ten clones hold around a quarter of a sample with approximately 480,000 distinct CDR3 sequences, around 21% of them seen once. Input material: blood. The receptors shown here come from a man younger than 35 with Graves' hyperthyroidism.

The chain couples TRBV11-1 to TRBJ2-7; D might be TRBD1 (6 bases). Germline CDR1 reads SGHAT; CDR2 reads FQDESV (reference sequence). This CDR3 comprises 14 residues. Trimming cost V 5 bases and J 8 bases, with 19 bases left between them. CDR3 DNA: TGTGCCAGCAGCCACAGGGACCGCCTTTGGAAGCAGTACTTC. This translates into CASSHRDRLWKQYF.

A single count supports this clonotype. The rearrangement links TRBV7-8 to TRBJ2-5; 7 bases are shared with TRBD1. J lost 6 bases, V lost 5 bases, and 9 bases had no gene match. Germline V gene lookup returns CDR1 SGHVS and CDR2 FQNEAQ. The CDR3 consists of 14 residues. CDR3 sequence (DNA): TGTGCCAGCAGCAGGGACAGTGGGCGTCAGACCCAGTACTTC. It translates to CASSRDSGRQTQYF. The full variable domain, rest sourced from reference TRBV7-8 and TRBJ2-5, is GAGVSQSPRYKVAKRGQDVALRCDPISGHVSLFWYQQALGQGPEFLTYFQNEAQLDKSGLPSDRFFAERPEGSVSTLKIQRTQQEDSAVYLCASSRDSGRQTQYFGPGTRLLVL.

In this sample, this clonotype turned up many times. The chain recombines TRBV19 with TRBJ2-7; D uncertain. Trimming took 4 bases from V and 2 from J, leaving 9 bases between them. The CDR3 is 13 amino acids. Germline CDR1 and CDR2: LNHDA and SQIVND (reference sequence). The DNA of the CDR3 is TGTGCCAGTAGTACCACCCCAGCCTACGAGCAGTACTTC. It translates to CASSTTPAYEQYF.

This clonotype was observed a single time. The chain couples TRBV6-1 to TRBJ1-5; D is ambiguous. CDR1 and CDR2 (germline): MNHNS, SASEGT. CDR3 length equals 15 residues. Between the trimmed V and J ends, which lost 6 bases and 6 bases, there was a span of 18 bases. In nucleotides, the CDR3 is TGTGCCAGCAGCCGCAGCGGGGAGGTTAGTCAGCCCCAGCATTTT. It yields the protein CASSRSGEVSQPQHF.

The CDR3 DNA follows: TGCGCCAGCAGCCGCAGAGACGTAGGGAATGCTGAAGCTTTCTTT. This gives the protein CASSRRDVGNAEAFF. The genes are TRBV4-1 and TRBJ1-1; D is unresolved. The germline V gene has CDR1 MGHRA and CDR2 YSYEKL. V lost 4 bases, J lost 6 bases, and 18 bases lay in between. CDR3 size: 15 residues.

This clonotype was detected many times. CDR3 sequence (DNA): TGTGCCAGCAGTTCCCATGGGGCCAACGTCCTGACTTTC. Amino acids: CASSSHGANVLTF. This chain joins TRBV12-3 or TRBV12-4 and TRBJ2-6; D is unclear. V was cut by 4 bases and J by 3 bases, with 4 bases left in between. The CDR3 length is 13 residues.

This clonotype appeared many times. The rearrangement links TRBV19 to TRBJ2-7, with 10 bases fitting TRBD1. V trimming: 6 bases; J trimming: 2 bases; junction bases outside the gene matches: 4. Germline CDR1 is LNHDA and CDR2 is SQIVND (reference sequence). CDR3 size: 14 residues. The CDR3 sequence: CASSATGGTYEQYF. The CDR3 DNA is TGTGCCAGTAGCGCGACAGGGGGCACCTACGAGCAGTACTTC.

This clonotype appeared many times. V usage is TRBV28 and J usage is TRBJ1-1; D is unclear. CDR1 is MDHEN and CDR2 is SYDVKM in the germline V gene. The CDR3 is 14 residues long. V lost 6 bases and J 4 bases, leaving 15 bases between the germline ends. The CDR3 loop is CASRDPGRVTEAFF. CDR3 in DNA: TGTGCCAGCAGGGACCCGGGAAGGGTCACTGAAGCTTTCTTT.

Many counts were recorded for this clonotype. The V call is TRBV27, the J call TRBJ2-7, with D perhaps matching TRBD1 (5 bases). The CDR3 contains 13 residues. Looked up from germline, CDR1 is MNHEY and CDR2 is SMNVEV (reference sequence). Trimming took off 3 bases at V and 4 bases at J, with 10 bases between the two ends. The CDR3 loop is CASSFGHMYEQYF. Here the CDR3 DNA reads TGTGCCAGCAGTTTCGGACATATGTACGAGCAGTACTTC.

The gene calls are TRBV5-1 and TRBJ2-5, with 7 positions matching TRBD1. V shed 5 bases, J shed 5 bases, and the junction held 9 bases outside the gene matches. Germline V gene lookup returns CDR1 SGHRS and CDR2 YFSETQ. The CDR3 is made up of 14 amino acids. CDR3 region: CASSLTGSSETQYF. The DNA of the CDR3 is TGCGCCAGCAGTTTGACAGGGTCTTCGGAGACCCAGTACTTC.

This clonotype showed up many times. The chain carries TRBV12-3 or TRBV12-4 and TRBJ1-3; TRBD1 agrees at 9 bases. V shed 5 bases and J 8 bases; nucleotides not matched to a gene: 7. The length of the CDR3 is 14 residues. In DNA, the CDR3 is TGTGCCAGCAGTGCGACAGGGGGTGTATACACCATATATTTT. This translates into CASSATGGVYTIYF.

In regard to this clonotype: This may come from a read error, since a much larger clone is one base off. The J gene is TRBJ2-5, the V gene TRBV11-2; 7 nucleotides line up with TRBD2. The CDR3 has 15 amino acids. Per the germline V gene, CDR1 is SGHAT and CDR2 is FQNNGV. CDR3 sequence: CASSYGTTGGETKYF. CDR3 nucleotides: TGTGCCAGCAGCTACGGGACTACCGGCGGGGAGACCAAGTACTTC.

As concerns this clonotype: This may arise from a read error, as a much more abundant clone is one base away. The chain recombines TRBV29-1 with TRBJ1-1; no firm D call. This CDR3 has 10 residues. Per the germline V gene, CDR1 is SQVTM and CDR2 is ANQGSEA. V lost 8 bases and J 6 bases, leaving 10 bases between the germline ends. CDR3 nucleotide sequence: TGCAGCACCCACAGCTCTGAAGCTTTCTTT. It yields the protein CSTHSSEAFF. Complete variable domain (other parts from reference TRBV29-1 and TRBJ1-1): SAVISQKPSRDICQRGTSLTIQCQVDSQVTMMFWYRQQPGQSLTLIATANQGSEATYESGFVIDKFPISRPNLTFSTLTVSNMSPEDSSIYLCSTHSSEAFFGQGTRLTVV.

This clonotype was seen many times. V gene TRBV11-3 combines with J gene TRBJ1-3, with a tentative D call TRBD1 (6 bases). The CDR3 sequence is 15 residues long. Trimming removed 1 base from V and 4 bases from J, with 11 bases in between. CDR1 and CDR2 from the germline V gene are SGHNT and YENEEA. The CDR3 loop is CASSLVHRAGNTIYF. Here the CDR3 DNA reads TGTGCCAGCAGCTTAGTACACAGGGCCGGAAACACCATATATTTT.

The chain joins TRBV20-1 to TRBJ2-2; D is ambiguous. This CDR3 region has 13 residues. V gave up 3 bases and J gave up 6 bases, with 11 bases separating them. The germline V gene has CDR1 DFQATT and CDR2 SNEGSKA (reference sequence). The chain's CDR3 is CSARKYVAGELFF. CDR3 coding DNA: TGCAGTGCTAGGAAGTACGTAGCCGGGGAGCTGTTTTTT.